Listed here is a single T cell receptor beta chain. This specimen comes from a study of shared clonotypes between healthy human individuals. Clones were read by immunoSEQ multiplex PCR, and TCRdb kept only the in-frame ones, dropping some. Seen here are roughly 510,000 clones, about 79% observed once, and the top ten hold under 15%. All donors were Caucasian adults living in Nashville, Tennessee. With V trimmed by 6 bases and J by 4 bases, 3 bases remained unmatched. This CDR3 contains 11 residues. The germline V gene encodes CDR1 GTSNPN and CDR2 SVGIG (reference sequence). This clonotype was obtained from a woman aged 40 to 49 in good health. Some clones in this sample may be carry-over from other donors' samples. The specimen sequenced was PBMCs. V gene TRBV30 combines with J gene TRBJ2-7, with 7 nucleotides matching TRBD1. The CDR3 region is CACSGQYEQYF. The CDR3 bases are TGTGCCTGCTCGGGACAGTACGAGCAGTACTTC.